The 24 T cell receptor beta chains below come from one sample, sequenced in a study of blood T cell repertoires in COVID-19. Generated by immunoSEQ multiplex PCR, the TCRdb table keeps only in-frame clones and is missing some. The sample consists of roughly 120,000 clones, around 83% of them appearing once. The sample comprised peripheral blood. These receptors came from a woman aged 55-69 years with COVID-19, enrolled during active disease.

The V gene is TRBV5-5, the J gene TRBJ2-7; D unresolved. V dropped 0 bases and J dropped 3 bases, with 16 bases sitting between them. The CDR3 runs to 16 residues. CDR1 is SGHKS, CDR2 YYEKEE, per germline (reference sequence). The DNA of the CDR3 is TGTGCCAGCAGCTTGGGCCCGTATCCAGGAATCTACGAGCAGTACTTC. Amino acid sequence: CASSLGPYPGIYEQYF.

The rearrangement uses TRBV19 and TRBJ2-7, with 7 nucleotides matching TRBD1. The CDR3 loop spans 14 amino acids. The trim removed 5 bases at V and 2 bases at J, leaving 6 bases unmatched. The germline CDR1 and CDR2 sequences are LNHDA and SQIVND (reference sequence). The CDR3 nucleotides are TGTGCCAGTAGTCCTAGGGACAGCACCTACGAGCAGTACTTC. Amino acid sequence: CASSPRDSTYEQYF.

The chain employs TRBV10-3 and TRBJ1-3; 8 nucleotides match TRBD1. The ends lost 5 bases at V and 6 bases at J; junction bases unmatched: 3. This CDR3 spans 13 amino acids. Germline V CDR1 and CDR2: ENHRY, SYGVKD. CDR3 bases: TGTGCCATCAGTATGGACAGGGAAAACACCATATATTTT. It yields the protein CAISMDRENTIYF.

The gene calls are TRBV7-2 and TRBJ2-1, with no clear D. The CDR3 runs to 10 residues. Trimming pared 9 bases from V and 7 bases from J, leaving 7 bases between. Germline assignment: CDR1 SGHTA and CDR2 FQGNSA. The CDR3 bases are TGTGCCAGTAGTGTAAATGAGCAGTTCTTC. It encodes CASSVNEQFF.

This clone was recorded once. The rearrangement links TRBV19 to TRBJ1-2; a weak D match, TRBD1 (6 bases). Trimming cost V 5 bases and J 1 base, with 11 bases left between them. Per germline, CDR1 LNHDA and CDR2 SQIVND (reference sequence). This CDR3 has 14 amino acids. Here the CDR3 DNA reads TGTGCCAGTAGTGCCGGGACAATTAACTATGGCTACACCTTC. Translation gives CASSAGTINYGYTF.

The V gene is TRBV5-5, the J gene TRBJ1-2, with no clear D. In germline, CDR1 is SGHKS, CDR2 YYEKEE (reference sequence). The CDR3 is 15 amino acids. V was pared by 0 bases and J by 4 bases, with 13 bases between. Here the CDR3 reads CASSLGLVSSYGYTF. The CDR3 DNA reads TGTGCCAGCAGCTTGGGACTGGTCAGCTCCTATGGCTACACCTTC.

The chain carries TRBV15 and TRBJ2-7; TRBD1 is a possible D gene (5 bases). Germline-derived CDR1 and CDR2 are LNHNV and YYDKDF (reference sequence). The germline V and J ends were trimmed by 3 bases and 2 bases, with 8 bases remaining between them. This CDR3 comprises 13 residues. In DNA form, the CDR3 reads TGTGCCACCAGCAGCGGCAGGGCCTACGAGCAGTACTTC. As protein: CATSSGRAYEQYF.

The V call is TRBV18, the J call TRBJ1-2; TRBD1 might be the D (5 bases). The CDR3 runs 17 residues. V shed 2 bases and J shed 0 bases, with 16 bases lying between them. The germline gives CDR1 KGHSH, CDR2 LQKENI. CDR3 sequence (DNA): TGTGCCAGCTCACCAACCCTTGGGGGGACTACTAACTATGGCTACACCTTC. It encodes CASSPTLGGTTNYGYTF.

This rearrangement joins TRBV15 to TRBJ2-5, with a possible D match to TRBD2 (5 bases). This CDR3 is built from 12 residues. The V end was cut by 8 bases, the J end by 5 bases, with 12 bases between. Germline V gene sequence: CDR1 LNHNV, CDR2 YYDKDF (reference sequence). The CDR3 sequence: CATSAGWETQYF. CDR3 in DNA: TGTGCCACCTCGGCGGGCTGGGAGACCCAGTACTTC. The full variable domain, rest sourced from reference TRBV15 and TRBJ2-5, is DAMVIQNPRYQVTQFGKPVTLSCSQTLNHNVMYWYQQKSSQAPKLLFHYYDKDFNNEADTPDNFQSRRPNTSFCFLDIRSPGLGDTAMYLCATSAGWETQYFGPGTRLLVL.

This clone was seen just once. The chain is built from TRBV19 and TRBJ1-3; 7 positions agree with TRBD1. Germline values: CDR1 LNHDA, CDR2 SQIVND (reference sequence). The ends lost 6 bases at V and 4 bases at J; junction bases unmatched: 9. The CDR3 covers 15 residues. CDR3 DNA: TGTGCCAGTAGAACAGGGGATTTTTCCGGAAACACCATATATTTT. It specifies CASRTGDFSGNTIYF.

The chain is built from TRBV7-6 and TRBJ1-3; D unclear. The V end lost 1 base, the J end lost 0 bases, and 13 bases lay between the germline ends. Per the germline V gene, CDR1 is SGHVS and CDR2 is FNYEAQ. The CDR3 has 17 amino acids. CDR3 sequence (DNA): TGTGCCAGCAGCTTAGGTGGAGGGCCGAACTCTGGAAACACCATATATTTT. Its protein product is CASSLGGGPNSGNTIYF.

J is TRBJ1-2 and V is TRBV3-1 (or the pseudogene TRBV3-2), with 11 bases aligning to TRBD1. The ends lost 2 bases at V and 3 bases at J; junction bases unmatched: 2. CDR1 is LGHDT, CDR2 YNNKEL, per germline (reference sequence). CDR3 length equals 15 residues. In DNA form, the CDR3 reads TGTGCCAGCAGCCAATGGGACAGGGGGGACTATGGCTACACCTTC. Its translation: CASSQWDRGDYGYTF.

CDR3 nucleotide sequence: TGTGCCACCAGCAGCAGGGGCCGAGCGGAGACCCAGTACTTC. Its translation: CATSSRGRAETQYF. This chain links TRBV15 with TRBJ2-5, with D perhaps matching TRBD1 (6 bases). Germline-derived CDR1 and CDR2 are LNHNV and YYDKDF (reference sequence). CDR3 length: 14 residues. Between the trimmed V and J ends, which lost 3 bases and 5 bases, there was a span of 13 bases.

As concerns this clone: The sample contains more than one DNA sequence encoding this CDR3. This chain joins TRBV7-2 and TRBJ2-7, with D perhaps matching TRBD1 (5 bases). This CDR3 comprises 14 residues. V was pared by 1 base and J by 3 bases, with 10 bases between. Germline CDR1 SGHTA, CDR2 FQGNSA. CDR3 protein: CASSLGSGFYEQYF. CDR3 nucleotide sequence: TGTGCCAGCAGCTTAGGATCAGGGTTCTACGAGCAGTACTTC.

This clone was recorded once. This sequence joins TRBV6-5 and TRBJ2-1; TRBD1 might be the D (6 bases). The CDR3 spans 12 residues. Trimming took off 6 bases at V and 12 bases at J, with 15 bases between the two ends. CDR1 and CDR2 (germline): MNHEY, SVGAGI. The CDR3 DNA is TGTGCCAGCAGCCGGGACACGGAAAGGCAGTTCTTC. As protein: CASSRDTERQFF.

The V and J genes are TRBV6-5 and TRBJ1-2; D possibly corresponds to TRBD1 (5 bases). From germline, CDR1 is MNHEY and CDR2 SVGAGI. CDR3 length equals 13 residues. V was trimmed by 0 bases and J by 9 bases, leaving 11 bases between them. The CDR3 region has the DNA TGTGCCAGCAGTTACTCGGAGGGGTTGAGCTACACCTTC. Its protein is CASSYSEGLSYTF.

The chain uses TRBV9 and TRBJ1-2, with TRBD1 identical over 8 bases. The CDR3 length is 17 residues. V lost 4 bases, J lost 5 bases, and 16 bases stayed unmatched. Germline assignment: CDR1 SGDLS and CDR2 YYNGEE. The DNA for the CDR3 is TGTGCCAGCAGCTCCAGTCAACAGGGGGGAAGCCTGTATGGCTACACCTTC. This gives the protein CASSSSQQGGSLYGYTF.

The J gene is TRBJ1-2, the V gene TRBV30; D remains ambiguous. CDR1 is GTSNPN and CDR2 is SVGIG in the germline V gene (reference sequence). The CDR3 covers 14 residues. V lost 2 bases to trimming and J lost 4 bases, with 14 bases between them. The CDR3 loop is CAWSHNGLFYGYTF. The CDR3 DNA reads TGTGCCTGGAGTCACAATGGACTCTTCTATGGCTACACCTTC.

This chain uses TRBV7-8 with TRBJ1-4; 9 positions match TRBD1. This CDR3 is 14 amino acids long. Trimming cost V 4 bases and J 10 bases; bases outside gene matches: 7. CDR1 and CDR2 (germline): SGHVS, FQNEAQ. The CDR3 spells CASSWDRAVGKLFF. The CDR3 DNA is TGTGCCAGCAGCTGGGACAGGGCGGTTGGAAAACTGTTTTTT.

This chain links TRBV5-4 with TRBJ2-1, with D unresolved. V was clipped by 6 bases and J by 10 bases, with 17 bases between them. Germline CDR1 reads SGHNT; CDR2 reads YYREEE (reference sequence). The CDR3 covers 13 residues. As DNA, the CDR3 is TGTGCCAGCACCTCGCCGGAGCGTGAGGAGCAGTTCTTC. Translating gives CASTSPEREEQFF.

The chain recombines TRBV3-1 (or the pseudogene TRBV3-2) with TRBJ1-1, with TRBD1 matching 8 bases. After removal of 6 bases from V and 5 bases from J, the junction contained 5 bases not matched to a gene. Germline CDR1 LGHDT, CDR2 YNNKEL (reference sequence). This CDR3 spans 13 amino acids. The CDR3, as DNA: TGTGCCAGCAGTGACAGGGGCTTTACTGAAGCTTTCTTT. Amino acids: CASSDRGFTEAFF.

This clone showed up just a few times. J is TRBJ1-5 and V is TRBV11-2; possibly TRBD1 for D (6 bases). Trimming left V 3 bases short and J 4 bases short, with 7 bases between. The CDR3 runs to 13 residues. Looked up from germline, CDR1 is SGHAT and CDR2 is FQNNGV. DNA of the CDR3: TGTGCCAGCAGCTTCGACAGGAATCAGCCCCAGCATTTT. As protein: CASSFDRNQPQHF.

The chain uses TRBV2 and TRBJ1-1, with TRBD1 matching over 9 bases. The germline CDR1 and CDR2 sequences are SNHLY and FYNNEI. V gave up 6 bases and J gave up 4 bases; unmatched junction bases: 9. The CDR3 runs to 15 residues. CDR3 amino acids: CASRRQGVWSTEAFF. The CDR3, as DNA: TGTGCCAGCAGGCGACAGGGGGTTTGGAGCACTGAAGCTTTCTTT. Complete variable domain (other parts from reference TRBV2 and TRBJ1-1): EPEVTQTPSHQVTQMGQEVILRCVPISNHLYFYWYRQILGQKVEFLVSFYNNEISEKSEIFDDQFSVERPDGSNFTLKIRSTKLEDSAMYFCASRRQGVWSTEAFFGQGTRLTVV.

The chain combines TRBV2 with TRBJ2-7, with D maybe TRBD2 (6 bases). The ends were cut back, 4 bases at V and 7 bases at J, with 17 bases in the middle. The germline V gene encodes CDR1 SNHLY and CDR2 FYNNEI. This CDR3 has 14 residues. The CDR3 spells CASSGAFGGWEQYF. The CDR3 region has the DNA TGTGCCAGCAGTGGAGCCTTCGGGGGTTGGGAGCAGTACTTC.